These 9 T cell receptor beta chains came from one sample sequenced in a study of regulatory T cells in long-lasting Graves disease. CDR3-region Arm-PCR and iRepertoire HTBI primers produced the TCR beta libraries. TCRdb re-called the multiplex PCR reads through MiXCR, storing one row per CDR3 protein. The sample has hundreds of thousands of distinct CDR3 sequences, around 20% seen once. Time point in this sample: persistent/refractory GD, antithyroid drugs over 5 years with positive TRAb. The TCR library was prepared using RNA isolated from PBMCs. The sample here was peripheral blood mononuclear cells (PBMCs), taken when the disease was refractory, from a patient treated with antithyroid drugs. Every receptor here comes from a female donor with Graves disease.

This clonotype was picked up a small number of times. This chain uses TRBV15 with TRBJ2-2; TRBD2 agrees at 12 bases. V was clipped by 3 bases and J by 4 bases; unmatched bases: 9. CDR3 size: 18 residues. Germline assignment: CDR1 LNHNV and CDR2 YYDKDF (reference sequence). The CDR3 bases are TGTGCCACCAGCAGCCTAGCGGGAGGGCACGGGGGCACCGGGGAGCTGTTTTTT. This gives the protein CATSSLAGGHGGTGELFF.

This clonotype was seen at least ten times. This rearrangement joins TRBV28 to TRBJ1-1; tentatively, D is TRBD1 (5 bases). CDR3 length equals 15 residues. Germline values: CDR1 MDHEN, CDR2 SYDVKM. Trimming stripped 3 bases from V and 5 bases from J, with 16 bases between. The CDR3 loop reads CASSFTTGGRTEAFF. In DNA form, the CDR3 reads TGTGCCAGCAGTTTCACAACCGGGGGGAGGACTGAAGCTTTCTTT.

A few counts support this clonotype. This chain uses TRBV5-1 with TRBJ2-7; D is unclear. Trimming cost V 4 bases and J 2 bases, with 10 bases left between them. In germline, CDR1 is SGHRS, CDR2 YFSETQ. There are 13 residues in the CDR3. The CDR3 DNA reads TGCGCCAGCAGCCCCCCCTGGGCCTACGAGCAGTACTTC. Its translation: CASSPPWAYEQYF.

This clonotype has a count of ten or more. The chain recombines TRBV6-2 or TRBV6-3 with TRBJ1-1, with TRBD1 matching over 8 bases. After removal of 2 bases from V and 1 base from J, the junction contained 6 bases not matched to a gene. The germline CDR1 and CDR2 sequences are MNHEY and SVGEGT. There are 16 residues in the CDR3. CDR3: CASSYTTRGQNTEAFF. The CDR3, as DNA: TGTGCCAGCAGTTACACGACCAGGGGGCAGAACACTGAAGCTTTCTTT.

The CDR3: CSARDGMNEKLFF. The CDR3 nucleotides read TGCAGTGCTAGAGATGGGATGAATGAAAAACTGTTTTTT. This chain joins TRBV20-1 and TRBJ1-4; D uncertain. Germline lookup yields CDR1 DFQATT and CDR2 SNEGSKA (reference sequence). The germline V and J ends were trimmed by 0 bases and 5 bases, with 7 bases remaining between them. The CDR3 totals 13 residues.

This clonotype was observed many times. This rearrangement joins TRBV28 to TRBJ2-7; D unclear. Per the germline V gene, CDR1 is MDHEN and CDR2 is SYDVKM. With 3 bases removed from V and 6 bases from J, the gap between germline ends came to 9 bases. The CDR3 is made up of 12 amino acids. The CDR3 region is CASSLSPPEQYF. The CDR3 bases are TGTGCCAGCAGTTTGTCCCCGCCCGAGCAGTACTTC.

There are many counts of this clonotype. This rearrangement joins TRBV5-6 to TRBJ2-7; weak D call: TRBD2 (6 bases). The V end was cut by 0 bases, the J end by 6 bases, with 16 bases between. This CDR3 region has 15 residues. The V gene's germline CDR1 is SGHDT and CDR2 YYEEEE. The CDR3 DNA reads TGTGCCAGCAGCTTGGTCTCCGGAGGGGCTCTCGAGCAGTACTTC. Its protein is CASSLVSGGALEQYF.

The chain uses TRBV7-2 and TRBJ2-1; possibly TRBD2 for D (5 bases). CDR1 is SGHTA, CDR2 FQGNSA, per germline. The germline V and J ends were trimmed by 4 bases and 8 bases, with 9 bases remaining between them. This CDR3 has 12 residues. The CDR3 DNA sequence: TGTGCCAGCAGCTCGGCGGGCTATGAGCAGTTCTTC. It specifies CASSSAGYEQFF.

The V gene is TRBV7-9, the J gene TRBJ1-4; D is unclear. Trimming stripped 3 bases from V and 3 bases from J, with 14 bases between. The length of the CDR3 is 16 residues. Germline V CDR1 and CDR2: SEHNR, FQNEAQ (reference sequence). The CDR3 DNA reads as TGTGCCAGCAGCTTTGTCGGGAGCGGAGCTAATGAAAAACTGTTTTTT. Translation: CASSFVGSGANEKLFF.